These 22 T cell receptor beta chains came from one sample sequenced in a study of blood T cells in healthy people across ages. The authors ran a second PCR of about 7 to 11 cycles using a sample-barcoded 5' primer and a J-beta primer mix. One entry per CDR3 protein, called by TCRdb with MiXCR from the 5' RACE reads. The table has 650,000 to 700,000 distinct CDR3 sequences, more than 45% seen once. Sequencing was carried out using blood. The receptor set was obtained from a woman over 75 in good health.

The chain couples TRBV4-2 to TRBJ2-7; D may match TRBD1 or TRBD2 (5 bases each). Germline CDR1 LGHNA, CDR2 YNFKEQ. CDR3 length: 17 amino acids. Trimming took off 1 base at V and 0 bases at J, with 16 bases between the two ends. The CDR3 spells CASSQGIPGTFSYEQYF. In DNA form, the CDR3 reads TGTGCCAGCAGCCAAGGTATCCCGGGGACCTTCTCCTACGAGCAGTACTTC.

The chain has TRBV18 and TRBJ2-5; D possibly corresponds to TRBD2 (6 bases). This CDR3 comprises 15 residues. Germline CDR1 reads KGHSH; CDR2 reads LQKENI. Trimming left V 8 bases short and J 1 base short, with 17 bases between. This CDR3 is CASTYSSELQETQYF. CDR3 nucleotides: TGTGCCAGCACCTACTCTAGCGAGCTCCAAGAGACCCAGTACTTC.

For this clonotype: This may stem from a read error, because a much larger clone lies one nucleotide away. V is TRBV27 and J is TRBJ2-4, with TRBD2 identical over 8 bases. This CDR3 region has 16 residues. Germline loops: CDR1 MNHEY, CDR2 SMNVEV (reference sequence). The CDR3 loop is CAGSLSRGDGQNIQYF. Written as DNA, the CDR3 is TGTGCCGGCAGTTTATCGCGGGGGGACGGACAAAACATTCAGTACTTC.

As to this clonotype: This could be a read error, since a much larger clone is one nucleotide away. This chain connects TRBV27 to TRBJ2-1; 12 bases align to TRBD2. CDR3 size: 14 residues. The germline gives CDR1 MNHEY, CDR2 SMNVEV (reference sequence). This CDR3 is CASRAGLAGNEQLF. Here the CDR3 DNA reads TGTGCCAGCAGGGCGGGACTAGCGGGCAATGAGCAGCTCTTC.

As concerns this clonotype: This may come from a read error, since a much larger clone is one base off. The V gene is TRBV12-3 or TRBV12-4, the J gene TRBJ2-1; possibly TRBD1 for D (5 bases). The CDR3 loop spans 14 amino acids. Trimming stripped 2 bases from V and 12 bases from J, with 17 bases between. CDR3 sequence (DNA): TGTGCCAGCAGTTTAAACCCAGGGATAGTTCCGCAGTTCTTC. It yields the protein CASSLNPGIVPQFF.

The chain links TRBV5-5 to TRBJ1-2, with D possibly being TRBD1 (6 bases). V lost 1 base, J lost 0 bases, and 10 bases lay in between. The CDR3 totals 15 residues. From germline, CDR1 is SGHKS and CDR2 YYEKEE (reference sequence). The CDR3 here is CASSLLWGPNYGYTF. As DNA, the CDR3 is TGTGCCAGCAGCTTGTTGTGGGGGCCTAACTATGGCTACACCTTC.

This clonotype has a count of ten or more. V usage is TRBV6-5 and J usage is TRBJ1-5; 7 nucleotides align to TRBD1. CDR1 and CDR2 from the germline V gene are MNHEY and SVGAGI. V lost 5 bases, J lost 0 bases, and 7 bases stayed unmatched. This CDR3 is 16 amino acids long. CDR3 amino acids: CASSKYRDSSNQPQHF. The CDR3 bases are TGTGCCAGCAGTAAATACCGGGACAGTAGCAATCAGCCCCAGCATTTT.

CDR3 in DNA: TGCAGTGCTAGACGGAGACAGGGGTGGGAGACCCAGTACTTC. Translation: CSARRRQGWETQYF. This chain uses TRBV20-1 with TRBJ2-5, with 8 bases identical to TRBD1. Germline V gene lookup returns CDR1 DFQATT and CDR2 SNEGSKA (reference sequence). V gave up 2 bases and J gave up 5 bases; unmatched junction bases: 7. This CDR3 has 14 residues.

This chain connects TRBV6-2 or TRBV6-3 to TRBJ2-1; 7 nucleotides align to TRBD1. V shed 5 bases and J 7 bases; nucleotides not matched to a gene: 8. The CDR3 is made up of 14 amino acids. CDR1 and CDR2 (germline): MNHEY, SVGEGT. CDR3 in DNA: TGTGCCAGCAGTGGGATAGGGGGCATGAATGAGCAGTTCTTC. Encoded protein: CASSGIGGMNEQFF.

Of note for this clonotype: The junction shows a germline mismatch at one end, possibly a read error. This chain uses TRBV25-1 with TRBJ2-3; D ambiguous. The germline CDR1 and CDR2 sequences are MGHDK and SYGVNS. The CDR3 spans 11 residues. In DNA form, the CDR3 reads TGTGCCGGCAGACGGTCGGATACGCAGTATTTT. It codes for CAGRRSDTQYF.

In its sample, this clonotype was seen many times. This rearrangement joins TRBV28 to TRBJ2-7; D is perhaps TRBD1 (7 bases). Between the trimmed V and J ends, which lost 4 bases and 3 bases, there was a span of 16 bases. The germline V gene encodes CDR1 MDHEN and CDR2 SYDVKM. The CDR3 is 15 residues long. CDR3 protein: CASSSSGDRNYEQYF. The CDR3, as DNA: TGTGCCAGCAGTTCGTCGGGGGACAGAAACTACGAGCAGTACTTC.

The chain joins TRBV6-2 or TRBV6-3 to TRBJ2-4; D not resolved. Trimming cost V 5 bases and J 13 bases, with 12 bases left between them. Germline CDR1 MNHEY, CDR2 SVGEGT. The length of the CDR3 is 11 residues. Here the CDR3 DNA reads TGTGCCAGCAGTCTTGAAGGCCAGCAGTACTTC. Translating gives CASSLEGQQYF.

This clonotype was recorded a few times. This chain connects TRBV5-5 to TRBJ2-2; TRBD2 matches 7 bases. This CDR3 has 15 residues. Germline V gene data show CDR1 as SGHKS and CDR2 as YYEKEE (reference sequence). Trimming at V came to 1 base and at J to 4 bases, leaving 4 bases not matched to a gene. CDR3: CASSLSGIGTGELFF. Written as DNA, the CDR3 is TGTGCCAGCAGCTTGAGCGGGATCGGCACCGGGGAGCTGTTTTTT.

The rearrangement links TRBV15 to TRBJ2-3; D may be TRBD2 (8 bases). Germline V gene sequence: CDR1 LNHNV, CDR2 YYDKDF (reference sequence). The CDR3 length is 17 residues. Trimming took 5 bases from V and 3 from J, leaving 21 bases between them. CDR3 protein: CATSPGGGGGMTDTQYF. CDR3 coding DNA: TGTGCCACCAGCCCCGGGGGGGGAGGGGGCATGACAGATACGCAGTATTTT.

The gene calls are TRBV7-8 and TRBJ1-5; no reliable D call. Germline V gives CDR1 SGHVS, CDR2 FQNEAQ. V was cut by 5 bases and J by 0 bases, with 17 bases left in between. The CDR3 spans 17 residues. The CDR3 region is CASSPSSGSYSNQPQHF. The CDR3 region has the DNA TGTGCCAGCAGCCCCAGTTCGGGTTCTTATAGCAATCAGCCCCAGCATTTT.

As for this clonotype: One end of the junction varies from germline; a read error may be responsible. This sequence joins TRBV6-5 and TRBJ2-3; possibly TRBD1 or TRBD2 for D (5 bases each). The germline V gene has CDR1 MNHEY and CDR2 SVGAGI. The CDR3 covers 13 residues. The CDR3 coding sequence is TGTGCCGGCAGTTACCCGGGACCATCAGTGCAGTATTTT. It specifies CAGSYPGPSVQYF.

Ten or more counts support this clonotype. The chain couples TRBV6-5 to TRBJ2-3, with 10 nucleotides matching TRBD2. The CDR3 runs to 15 residues. V was pared by 10 bases and J by 1 base, with 8 bases of the junction left unmatched. Per the germline V gene, CDR1 is MNHEY and CDR2 is SVGAGI. This CDR3 is CATLLAGVGTDTQYF. The CDR3 coding sequence is TGTGCCACCCTCCTAGCGGGGGTTGGCACAGATACGCAGTATTTT.

This clonotype was counted at least ten times. The V gene is TRBV5-1, the J gene TRBJ2-5; the match to TRBD1 covers 9 bases. CDR3 length equals 14 residues. The V segment lost 6 bases and the J segment 3 bases; nucleotides outside the gene matches: 6. From germline, CDR1 is SGHRS and CDR2 YFSETQ. In DNA form, the CDR3 reads TGCGCCAGCAATCTCGGGACAGGGAAAGAGACCCAGTACTTC. This translates into CASNLGTGKETQYF.

The rearrangement links TRBV4-2 to TRBJ2-5, with 12 bases matching TRBD2. CDR3 length: 19 amino acids. Germline CDR1 LGHNA, CDR2 YNFKEQ. V dropped 1 base and J dropped 5; count of bases not matched to a gene: 14. CDR3 protein: CASSQGPLAGGYSKETQYF. The CDR3 DNA follows: TGTGCCAGCAGCCAAGGGCCACTAGCGGGGGGCTACTCGAAGGAGACCCAGTACTTC.

This chain uses TRBV12-3 or TRBV12-4 with TRBJ2-4; D is ambiguous. V lost 1 base to trimming and J lost 6 bases, with 7 bases between them. This CDR3 has 13 residues. The DNA of the CDR3 is TGTGCCAGCAGTTTAGGGGATAGAAACATTCAGTACTTC. It yields the protein CASSLGDRNIQYF.

This clonotype has a handful of counts. The chain recombines TRBV10-1 with TRBJ1-4; no reliable D call. Between the trimmed V and J ends, which lost 4 bases and 0 bases, there was a span of 3 bases. Germline values: CDR1 WNHNN, CDR2 SYGVQD (reference sequence). There are 13 residues in the CDR3. The CDR3 DNA follows: TGCGCCAGCAGTGGAGCAACTAATGAAAAACTGTTTTTT. This gives the protein CASSGATNEKLFF.

This clonotype appeared a few times. The rearrangement uses TRBV20-1 and TRBJ2-7, with TRBD1 as a possible D gene (6 bases). Germline CDR1 and CDR2: DFQATT and SNEGSKA (reference sequence). Deletions cut 2 bases from V and 2 bases from J, with 13 bases between. The CDR3 has 14 residues. CDR3 nucleotide sequence: TGCAGTGCTAGAACCGGGCAGGGGACCTACGAGCAGTACTTC. Protein product: CSARTGQGTYEQYF.